This TCR beta chain was retrieved from a study of regulatory T cells in long-lasting Graves disease. This clonotype occurred a few times. CDR3 size: 14 residues. The trim removed 6 bases at V and 4 bases at J, leaving 4 bases unmatched. The germline V gene encodes CDR1 MDHEN and CDR2 SYDVKM. Arm-PCR of CDR3 regions and iRepertoire HTBI primers were the basis on which TCR beta libraries were built. TCRdb independently ran MiXCR on the multiplex PCR reads; one entry per CDR3 protein. The sample lists a few hundred thousand distinct CDR3 sequences, roughly 23% occurring once. Time point: persistent/refractory GD, antithyroid drugs over 5 years with positive TRAb. PBMC RNA was the source of the TCR library.

The chain joins TRBV28 to TRBJ1-3; TRBD1 aligns across 9 bases. The receptor was derived from a middle-aged woman with Graves disease. Source: peripheral blood mononuclear cells (PBMCs), taken when the disease was refractory, from a patient treated with antithyroid drugs. CDR3 nucleotides: TGTGCCAGCAGACGAACAGGGGGCGGAAACACCATATATTTT. Protein sequence: CASRRTGGGNTIYF. Drawing the rest from reference TRBV28 and TRBJ1-3, the complete variable domain is DVKVTQSSRYLVKRTGEKVFLECVQDMDHENMFWYRQDPGLGLRLIYFSYDVKMKEKGDIPEGYSVSREKKERFSLILESASTNQTSMYLCASRRTGGGNTIYFGEGSWLTVV.